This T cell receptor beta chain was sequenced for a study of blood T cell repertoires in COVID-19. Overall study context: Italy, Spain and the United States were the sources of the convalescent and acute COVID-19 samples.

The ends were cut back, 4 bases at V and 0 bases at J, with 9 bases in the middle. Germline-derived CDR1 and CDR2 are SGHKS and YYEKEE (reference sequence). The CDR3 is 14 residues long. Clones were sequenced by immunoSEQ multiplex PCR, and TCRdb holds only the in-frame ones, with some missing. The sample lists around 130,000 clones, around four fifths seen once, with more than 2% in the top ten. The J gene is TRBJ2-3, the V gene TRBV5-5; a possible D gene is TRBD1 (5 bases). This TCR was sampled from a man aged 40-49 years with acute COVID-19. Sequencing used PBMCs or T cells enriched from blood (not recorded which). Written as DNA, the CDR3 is TGTGCCAGCAGCACGACAGCTAGCACAGATACGCAGTATTTT. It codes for CASSTTASTDTQYF.